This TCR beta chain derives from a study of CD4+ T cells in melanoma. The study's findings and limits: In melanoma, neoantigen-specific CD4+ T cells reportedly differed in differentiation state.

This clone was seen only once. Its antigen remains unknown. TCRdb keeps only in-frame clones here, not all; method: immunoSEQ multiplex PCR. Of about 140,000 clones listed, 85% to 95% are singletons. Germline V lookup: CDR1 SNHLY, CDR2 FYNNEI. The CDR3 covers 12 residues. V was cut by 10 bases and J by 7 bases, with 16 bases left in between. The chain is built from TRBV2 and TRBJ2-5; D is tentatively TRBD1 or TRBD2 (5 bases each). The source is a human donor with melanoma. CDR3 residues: CATRDPGGTQYF. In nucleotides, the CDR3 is TGTGCCACAAGGGACCCAGGAGGGACCCAGTACTTC.